These T cell receptor beta chains were read from a single sample in a study of response to subunit inactivated influenza vaccine. TCRdb fed the RT-PCR reads into MiXCR, producing one record per CDR3 protein. The sample contains more than 700,000 distinct CDR3 sequences, 21% of which appear only once. The sequences come from PBMCs from blood, collected about 5 days after vaccination. The origin of the receptors is a man aged 45 to 65 who received an inactivated influenza vaccine. Each CDR3 is given with its conserved first and last residue. A D gene is named only where the DNA matches it firmly. Clone size is given for some rows only: seen once, a few or many times, or a class if the clone is expanded.

J gene | V gene | clone size | D gene | CDR3 protein | CDR3 DNA
TRBJ2-1 | TRBV27 | NA | NA | CASSTRLTNYNEQFF | TGTGCCAGCAGCACCCGACTAACCAACTACAATGAGCAGTTCTTC
TRBJ2-5 | TRBV20-1 | few | TRBD2 | CSVTLAVGVETQYF | TGCAGTGTCACCCTAGCGGTCGGGGTGGAGACCCAGTACTTC
TRBJ1-4 | TRBV4-1 | NA | TRBD1 | CASSADRGWEKLFF | TGCGCCAGCAGCGCCGACAGGGGCTGGGAAAAACTGTTTTTT
TRBJ2-7 | TRBV7-9 | few | NA | CASSVPGGPLSEQYF | TGTGCCAGCAGCGTACCTGGGGGGCCTCTCTCCGAGCAGTACTTC
TRBJ2-7 | TRBV29-1 | few | NA | CTVQEGYEQYF | TGCACCGTTCAAGAGGGTTACGAGCAGTACTTC
TRBJ1-1 | TRBV4-1 | NA | NA | CASSQAQTGVTEAFF | TGCGCCAGCAGCCAAGCCCAGACCGGGGTAACTGAAGCTTTCTTT
TRBJ2-7 | TRBV9 | few | NA | CASSSQPYPSYEQYF | TGTGCCAGCAGCTCCCAGCCCTATCCCTCCTACGAGCAGTACTTC
TRBJ2-1 | TRBV7-9 | NA | TRBD2 | CASSLALATMDEQFF | TGTGCCAGCAGCTTAGCACTAGCGACCATGGATGAGCAGTTCTTC
TRBJ2-2 | TRBV30 | NA | NA | CAGEQDIPNTGELFF | TGTGCCGGAGAGCAGGACATCCCGAACACCGGGGAGCTGTTTTTT
TRBJ1-2 | TRBV28 | NA | NA | CASRGASAYGYTF | TGTGCCAGCAGGGGGGCGTCCGCCTATGGCTACACCTTC
TRBJ1-2 | TRBV7-9 | few | NA | CASSLPGRGGYTF | TGTGCCAGCAGCTTACCAGGGAGGGGAGGCTACACCTTC
TRBJ2-1 | TRBV10-1 | NA | NA | CASSKYAQGNEQFF | TGCGCCAGCAGTAAATATGCCCAGGGCAATGAGCAGTTCTTC
TRBJ2-5 | TRBV6-1 | once | TRBD2 | CATKGAGGGQETQYF | TGTGCCACCAAGGGAGCGGGGGGGGGCCAAGAGACCCAGTACTTC
TRBJ1-2 | TRBV10-3 | few | NA | CAISENGRGNYGYTF | TGTGCCATCAGTGAGAACGGCAGAGGAAACTATGGCTACACCTTC
TRBJ2-4 | TRBV30 | NA | TRBD1 | CAWRSGTGYLAKNIQYF | TGTGCCTGGAGGTCCGGGACAGGATACCTAGCCAAAAACATTCAGTACTTC
TRBJ2-5 | TRBV10-3 | NA | TRBD2 | CAISESTSGLAGASSETQYF | TGTGCCATCAGTGAGTCGACAAGTGGGCTAGCGGGGGCCTCTAGCGAGACCCAGTACTTC
TRBJ2-5 | TRBV15 | few | TRBD2 | CATSRDREAQYF | TGTGCCACCAGCAGAGATCGGGAGGCCCAGTACTTC
TRBJ2-5 | TRBV30 | NA | NA | CAWSVGGETQYF | TGTGCCTGGAGTGTAGGTGGGGAGACCCAGTACTTC
TRBJ1-2 | TRBV12-3/TRBV12-4 | NA | NA | CASSSSVQSHGYTF | TGTGCCAGCAGTTCCTCGGTTCAGAGCCATGGCTACACCTTC
TRBJ2-7 | TRBV4-2 | few | NA | CASSQARTGSDEQYF | TGTGCCAGCAGCCAAGCACGAACAGGGAGCGACGAGCAGTACTTC
TRBJ2-3 | TRBV4-3 | many | NA | CASSQGSSTDTQYF | TGTGCCAGCAGCCAAGGGTCTAGCACAGATACGCAGTATTTT
TRBJ1-2 | TRBV2 | NA | NA | CASTGQGASLNGYTF | TGTGCCAGCACGGGGCAGGGCGCCTCTTTGAACGGCTACACCTTC
TRBJ1-1 | TRBV7-9 | many | NA | CASGQMGGTEAFF | TGTGCCAGCGGGCAGATGGGCGGCACTGAAGCTTTCTTT
TRBJ2-1 | TRBV6-5 | many | NA | CASSYRGLEQFF | TGTGCCAGCAGTTATCGGGGTCTTGAGCAGTTCTTC
TRBJ2-3 | TRBV15 | NA | TRBD2 | CATSSGTSGRTDTQYF | TGTGCCACCAGCAGCGGGACTAGCGGGAGAACAGATACGCAGTATTTT
TRBJ1-5 | TRBV20-1 | many | TRBD1 | CSVRQGARGQPQHF | TGCAGTGTGAGACAGGGGGCGCGAGGTCAGCCCCAGCATTTT
TRBJ2-7 | TRBV29-1 | few | NA | CSVEEQTGGPYEQYF | TGCAGCGTTGAAGAACAGACAGGTGGCCCCTACGAGCAGTACTTC
TRBJ2-7 | TRBV29-1 | many | TRBD2 | CSVELRLAASYEQYF | TGCAGCGTTGAATTACGACTAGCGGCCTCCTACGAGCAGTACTTC
TRBJ2-5 | TRBV12-3/TRBV12-4 | few | NA | CASSLEGLVSEKETQYF | TGTGCCAGCAGTCTAGAAGGGTTGGTTAGCGAAAAAGAGACCCAGTACTTC
TRBJ2-5 | TRBV20-1 | few | TRBD2 | CSARPGLAAQETQYF | TGCAGTGCTAGACCGGGACTAGCGGCACAAGAGACCCAGTACTTC